The 13 T cell receptor beta chains below all came from one sample that was sequenced in a study of technical replicates of blood from a few donors. Sequencing was performed with immunoSEQ multiplex PCR; in TCRdb, only in-frame clones are kept and a portion is missing. Of more than 90,000 clones in the sample, 90% to 96% were seen once. Sequencing was done on a sample of T cells isolated from PBMCs. The receptor source for this set is a human donor in good health.

The rearrangement links TRBV10-1 to TRBJ2-7, with 11 bases that match TRBD1. CDR1 and CDR2 (germline): WNHNN, SYGVQD (reference sequence). J was trimmed by 1 base and V by 3 bases; bases with no gene match: 17. The CDR3 has 20 residues. The CDR3 DNA is TGCGCCAGCAGTGACTTTCCTATTGGGTTCGGGACAGGGGGATCCTACGAGCAGTACTTC. Its protein is CASSDFPIGFGTGGSYEQYF.

This sequence joins TRBV6-6 and TRBJ2-7; 12 positions match TRBD2. Trimming removed 5 bases from V and 1 base from J; junction bases left unmatched: 0. The germline CDR1 and CDR2 sequences are MNHNY and SVGAGI (reference sequence). The CDR3 extends over 14 amino acids. CDR3 sequence: CASSGLAGSYEQYF. The CDR3 DNA reads as TGTGCCAGCAGTGGACTAGCGGGGTCCTACGAGCAGTACTTC.

The chain couples TRBV28 to TRBJ1-1; D possibly corresponds to TRBD1 (5 bases). CDR3 size: 12 residues. The V gene's germline CDR1 is MDHEN and CDR2 SYDVKM. V lost 7 bases and J lost 1, with 7 bases in between. Here the CDR3 reads CASMTENTEAFF. CDR3 in DNA: TGTGCCAGCATGACAGAGAACACTGAAGCTTTCTTT.

This chain links TRBV4-1 with TRBJ2-2; 13 bases match TRBD2. CDR3 length equals 20 residues. The junction had 10 bases not matched to a gene; V was cut back by 0 bases and J by 3 bases. The germline V gene encodes CDR1 MGHRA and CDR2 YSYEKL. The CDR3 nucleotides read TGCGCCAGCAGCCAAGATCATTTGGGACTAGCGGGAAGAGACACCGGGGAGCTGTTTTTT. Its translation: CASSQDHLGLAGRDTGELFF.

This chain connects TRBV4-2 to TRBJ2-1; no definite D call. Trimming removed 8 bases at V and 7 bases at J, with 12 bases between. The CDR3 has 12 amino acids. Germline V gene lookup returns CDR1 LGHNA and CDR2 YNFKEQ. The CDR3 sequence: CASADGRNEQFF. In DNA form, the CDR3 reads TGTGCCAGCGCGGATGGCCGGAATGAGCAGTTCTTC.

The CDR3 protein is CASSARGEPLHF. CDR3 DNA: TGTGCCAGCAGCGCCCGTGGAGAACCCCTCCACTTT. This chain joins TRBV9 and TRBJ1-6; D remains ambiguous. The germline CDR1 and CDR2 sequences are SGDLS and YYNGEE. V lost 3 bases to trimming and J lost 12 bases, with 10 bases between them. CDR3 length: 12 amino acids.

This clone showed up just once. This sequence joins TRBV5-4 and TRBJ2-5, with a weak D call TRBD2 (5 bases). This CDR3 contains 16 residues. Trimming stripped 4 bases from V and 4 bases from J, with 20 bases between. From germline, CDR1 is SGHNT and CDR2 YYREEE (reference sequence). DNA of the CDR3: TGTGCCAGCAGCCCGGCAAGAGGGATTGATGGAGAGACCCAGTACTTC. It specifies CASSPARGIDGETQYF.

The V call is TRBV9, the J call TRBJ2-7; TRBD2 might be the D (5 bases). The length of the CDR3 is 13 residues. V was cut by 4 bases and J by 3 bases, with 11 bases left in between. Per germline, CDR1 SGDLS and CDR2 YYNGEE. CDR3 nucleotides: TGTGCCAGCAGCAAGGAGGACGGCTACGAGCAGTACTTC. Translated, it gives CASSKEDGYEQYF.

This chain connects TRBV6-5 to TRBJ2-7; 9 bases match TRBD2. This CDR3 has 14 amino acids. The germline CDR1 and CDR2 sequences are MNHEY and SVGAGI. Trimming removed 6 bases from V and 3 bases from J; junction bases left unmatched: 6. Here the CDR3 DNA reads TGTGCCAGCAGGGACTTGACTAGCGGCTACGAGCAGTACTTC. Protein product: CASRDLTSGYEQYF.

The chain has TRBV2 and TRBJ2-2; the match to TRBD1 covers 7 bases. CDR1 is SNHLY and CDR2 is FYNNEI in the germline V gene. CDR3 length equals 14 residues. Unmatched junction bases numbered 1, after V lost 4 bases and J lost 2 bases. The CDR3 sequence: CASSGDSNTGELFF. CDR3 nucleotides: TGTGCCAGCAGTGGGGACAGCAACACCGGGGAGCTGTTTTTT.

The chain is built from TRBV18 and TRBJ2-7; 10 nucleotides match TRBD1. The junction had 3 bases not matched to a gene; V was cut back by 4 bases and J by 0 bases. The germline V gene has CDR1 KGHSH and CDR2 LQKENI. The CDR3 contains 15 residues. The CDR3 bases are TGTGCCAGCTCACTAAGACAGGGGGCCTCCTACGAGCAGTACTTC. Its translation is CASSLRQGASYEQYF.

CDR3 loop: CASSVTDNYGYTF. CDR3 nucleotides: TGTGCCAGCAGTGTGACAGACAACTATGGCTACACCTTC. The chain carries TRBV6-1 and TRBJ1-2, with D maybe TRBD1 (5 bases). Trimming left V 4 bases short and J 2 bases short, with 8 bases between. CDR3 length: 13 amino acids. Germline V gene lookup returns CDR1 MNHNS and CDR2 SASEGT.

The genes are TRBV27 and TRBJ1-1, with a tentative D call TRBD1 (6 bases). The CDR3 has 14 amino acids. Trimming removed 0 bases at V and 5 bases at J, with 10 bases between. Looked up from germline, CDR1 is MNHEY and CDR2 is SMNVEV (reference sequence). In nucleotides, the CDR3 is TGTGCCAGCAGTTTATCGGGCAGGGGTACTGAAGCTTTCTTT. It is translated as CASSLSGRGTEAFF.